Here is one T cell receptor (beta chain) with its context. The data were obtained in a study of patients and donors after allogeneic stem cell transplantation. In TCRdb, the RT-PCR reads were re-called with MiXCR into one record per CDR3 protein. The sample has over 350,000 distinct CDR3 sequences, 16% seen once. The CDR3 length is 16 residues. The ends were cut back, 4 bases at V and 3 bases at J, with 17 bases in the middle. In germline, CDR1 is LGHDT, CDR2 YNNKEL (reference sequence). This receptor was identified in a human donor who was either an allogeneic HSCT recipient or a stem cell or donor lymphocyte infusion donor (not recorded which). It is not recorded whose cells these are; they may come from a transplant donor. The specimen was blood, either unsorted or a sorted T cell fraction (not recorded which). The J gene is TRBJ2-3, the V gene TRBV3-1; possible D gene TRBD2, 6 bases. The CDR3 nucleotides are TGTGCCAGCAGCCGCCATCCCGGGACTTCGACAGATACGCAGTATTTT. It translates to CASSRHPGTSTDTQYF.